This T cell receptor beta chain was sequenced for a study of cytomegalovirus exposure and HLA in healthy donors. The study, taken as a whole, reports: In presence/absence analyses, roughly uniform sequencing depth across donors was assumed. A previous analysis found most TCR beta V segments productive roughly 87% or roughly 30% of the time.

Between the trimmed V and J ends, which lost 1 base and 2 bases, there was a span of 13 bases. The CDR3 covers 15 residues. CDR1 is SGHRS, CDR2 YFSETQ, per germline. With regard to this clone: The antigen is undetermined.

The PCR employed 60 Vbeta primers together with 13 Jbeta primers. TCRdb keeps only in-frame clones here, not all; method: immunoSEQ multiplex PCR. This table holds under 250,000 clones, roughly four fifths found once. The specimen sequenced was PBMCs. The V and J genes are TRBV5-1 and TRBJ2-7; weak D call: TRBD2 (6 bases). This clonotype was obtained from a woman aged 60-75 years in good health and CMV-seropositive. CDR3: CASSLNSGGTYEQYF. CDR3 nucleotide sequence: TGCGCCAGCAGCTTGAATTCTGGGGGGACCTACGAGCAGTACTTC.